Following are 10 T cell receptor beta chains from one sample sequenced in a study of vaccination effects on CD4 cells after COVID-19. Their target antigens are unknown. TCRdb's copy holds only in-frame clones and misses some; the assay was immunoSEQ multiplex PCR. This sample has about 28,000 clones, with about 70% found just once. After expansion with viral peptide pools in the ViraFEST assay, antigen-specific CD4+ T cells were sequenced. The culture ran for roughly 10 days before CD4+ T cells were isolated. Participants each got two BNT162b2 or mRNA-1273 vaccine doses. The sequencing used CD4+ T cells from PBMCs cultured with HCoV-NL63 spike peptides, collected after COVID-19 vaccination. The receptors here all came from a human donor who received a COVID-19 vaccine.

The gene calls are TRBV10-1 and TRBJ2-1; TRBD2 aligns across 7 bases. Germline values: CDR1 WNHNN, CDR2 SYGVQD (reference sequence). CDR3 length: 13 amino acids. Trimming removed 2 bases from V and 9 bases from J; junction bases left unmatched: 4. The CDR3, as DNA: TGCGCCAGCAGTGAGATCCTAGCGGTTGAGCAGTTCTTC. Translated: CASSEILAVEQFF.

The CDR3 bases are TGTGCCAGCCCCCGGGACACCATATATTTT. Translated, it gives CASPRDTIYF. This chain uses TRBV19 with TRBJ1-3; D is unresolved. Trimming took off 9 bases at V and 8 bases at J, with 8 bases between the two ends. The CDR3 runs 10 residues. Germline assignment: CDR1 LNHDA and CDR2 SQIVND (reference sequence).

The chain employs TRBV9 and TRBJ2-6; no firm D call. V lost 1 base and J lost 0, with 5 bases in between. The CDR3 runs 15 residues. In germline, CDR1 is SGDLS, CDR2 YYNGEE. CDR3 loop: CASSVPRSGANVLTF. CDR3 nucleotide sequence: TGTGCCAGCAGCGTACCGCGCTCTGGGGCCAACGTCCTGACTTTC. Full variable domain (remainder filled in from reference TRBV9 and TRBJ2-6): DSGVTQTPKHLITATGQRVTLRCSPRSGDLSVYWYQQSLDQGLQFLIQYYNGEERAKGNILERFSAQQFPDLHSELNLSSLELGDSALYFCASSVPRSGANVLTFGAGSRLTVL.

The rearrangement joins TRBV6-1 to TRBJ1-5; the D gene is possibly TRBD1 (6 bases). Per the germline V gene, CDR1 is MNHNS and CDR2 is SASEGT. Trimming pared 2 bases from V and 3 bases from J, leaving 11 bases between. CDR3 length: 15 amino acids. This CDR3 is CASSEYQGINQPQHF. The CDR3 DNA is TGTGCCAGCAGTGAATATCAGGGGATCAATCAGCCCCAGCATTTT.

The CDR3 region is CAISEWVSGEQYF. The CDR3, as DNA: TGTGCCATCAGTGAGTGGGTATCGGGAGAGCAGTACTTC. The V and J genes are TRBV10-3 and TRBJ2-7, with D maybe TRBD2 (5 bases). Germline CDR1 and CDR2: ENHRY and SYGVKD. This CDR3 spans 13 amino acids. Trimming removed 1 base at V and 7 bases at J, with 11 bases between.

The genes are TRBV5-1 and TRBJ1-4; D not resolved. The CDR3 is 14 amino acids. Trimming took off 0 bases at V and 8 bases at J, with 11 bases between the two ends. Germline CDR1 and CDR2: SGHRS and YFSETQ. The CDR3 loop is CASSLGPIGEKLFF. CDR3 nucleotide sequence: TGCGCCAGCAGCTTGGGACCGATAGGCGAAAAACTGTTTTTT.

V and J are TRBV15 and TRBJ2-7; D is possibly TRBD1 (8 bases). V lost 2 bases and J 2 bases, leaving 13 bases between the germline ends. Germline loops: CDR1 LNHNV, CDR2 YYDKDF (reference sequence). The CDR3 runs 15 residues. The CDR3 coding sequence is TGTGCCACCAGCAGATTAACAGGGGGGGCCTACGAGCAGTACTTC. This sequence encodes CATSRLTGGAYEQYF.

The CDR3 sequence is CASRETEHSNQPQHF. In DNA form, the CDR3 reads TGTGCCAGCAGGGAGACAGAGCATAGCAATCAGCCCCAGCATTTT. The rearrangement uses TRBV2 and TRBJ1-5, with D possibly TRBD1 on 5 matching bases. Deletions cut 6 bases from V and 0 bases from J, with 12 bases between. The CDR3 runs to 15 residues. Germline V CDR1 and CDR2: SNHLY, FYNNEI.

J is TRBJ2-1 and V is TRBV9; D gene unclear. Deletions cut 3 bases from V and 4 bases from J, with 11 bases between. CDR3 length: 14 amino acids. Germline CDR1 is SGDLS and CDR2 is YYNGEE. The CDR3 protein is CASSGPLGYNEQFF. The DNA for the CDR3 is TGTGCCAGCAGCGGACCCCTCGGATACAATGAGCAGTTCTTC.

CDR3: CASSQEVRLRVAKNIQYF. In nucleotides, the CDR3 is TGTGCCAGCAGCCAAGAGGTGCGACTGAGGGTCGCCAAAAACATTCAGTACTTC. The J gene is TRBJ2-4, the V gene TRBV4-2; TRBD2 might be the D (5 bases). Germline lookup yields CDR1 LGHNA and CDR2 YNFKEQ. V lost 0 bases and J 1 base, leaving 16 bases between the germline ends. This CDR3 is built from 18 residues.